There are a few counts of the clone carrying this T cell receptor beta chain. Sample-barcoded 5' priming and a J-beta primer mix drove a second PCR of about 6 to 12 cycles. TCRdb analysed the 5' RACE reads with MiXCR anew, one entry per CDR3 protein. The sample records 650,000 to 1,000,000 distinct CDR3 sequences, about 37% being singletons. The sample comes from a study of blood T cells in healthy people across ages. This CDR3 contains 14 residues. The V and J ends lost 6 bases and 0 bases respectively, with 9 bases between them. Germline CDR1 and CDR2: MNHEY and SMNVEV (reference sequence). The gene calls are TRBV27 and TRBJ1-5; no firm D call. The receptor's source is a man between 18 and 35 years old in good health. The specimen sequenced was blood. CDR3 DNA: TGTGCCAGCAGCCGGGGATATAGCAATCAGCCCCAGCATTTT. Amino acids: CASSRGYSNQPQHF.